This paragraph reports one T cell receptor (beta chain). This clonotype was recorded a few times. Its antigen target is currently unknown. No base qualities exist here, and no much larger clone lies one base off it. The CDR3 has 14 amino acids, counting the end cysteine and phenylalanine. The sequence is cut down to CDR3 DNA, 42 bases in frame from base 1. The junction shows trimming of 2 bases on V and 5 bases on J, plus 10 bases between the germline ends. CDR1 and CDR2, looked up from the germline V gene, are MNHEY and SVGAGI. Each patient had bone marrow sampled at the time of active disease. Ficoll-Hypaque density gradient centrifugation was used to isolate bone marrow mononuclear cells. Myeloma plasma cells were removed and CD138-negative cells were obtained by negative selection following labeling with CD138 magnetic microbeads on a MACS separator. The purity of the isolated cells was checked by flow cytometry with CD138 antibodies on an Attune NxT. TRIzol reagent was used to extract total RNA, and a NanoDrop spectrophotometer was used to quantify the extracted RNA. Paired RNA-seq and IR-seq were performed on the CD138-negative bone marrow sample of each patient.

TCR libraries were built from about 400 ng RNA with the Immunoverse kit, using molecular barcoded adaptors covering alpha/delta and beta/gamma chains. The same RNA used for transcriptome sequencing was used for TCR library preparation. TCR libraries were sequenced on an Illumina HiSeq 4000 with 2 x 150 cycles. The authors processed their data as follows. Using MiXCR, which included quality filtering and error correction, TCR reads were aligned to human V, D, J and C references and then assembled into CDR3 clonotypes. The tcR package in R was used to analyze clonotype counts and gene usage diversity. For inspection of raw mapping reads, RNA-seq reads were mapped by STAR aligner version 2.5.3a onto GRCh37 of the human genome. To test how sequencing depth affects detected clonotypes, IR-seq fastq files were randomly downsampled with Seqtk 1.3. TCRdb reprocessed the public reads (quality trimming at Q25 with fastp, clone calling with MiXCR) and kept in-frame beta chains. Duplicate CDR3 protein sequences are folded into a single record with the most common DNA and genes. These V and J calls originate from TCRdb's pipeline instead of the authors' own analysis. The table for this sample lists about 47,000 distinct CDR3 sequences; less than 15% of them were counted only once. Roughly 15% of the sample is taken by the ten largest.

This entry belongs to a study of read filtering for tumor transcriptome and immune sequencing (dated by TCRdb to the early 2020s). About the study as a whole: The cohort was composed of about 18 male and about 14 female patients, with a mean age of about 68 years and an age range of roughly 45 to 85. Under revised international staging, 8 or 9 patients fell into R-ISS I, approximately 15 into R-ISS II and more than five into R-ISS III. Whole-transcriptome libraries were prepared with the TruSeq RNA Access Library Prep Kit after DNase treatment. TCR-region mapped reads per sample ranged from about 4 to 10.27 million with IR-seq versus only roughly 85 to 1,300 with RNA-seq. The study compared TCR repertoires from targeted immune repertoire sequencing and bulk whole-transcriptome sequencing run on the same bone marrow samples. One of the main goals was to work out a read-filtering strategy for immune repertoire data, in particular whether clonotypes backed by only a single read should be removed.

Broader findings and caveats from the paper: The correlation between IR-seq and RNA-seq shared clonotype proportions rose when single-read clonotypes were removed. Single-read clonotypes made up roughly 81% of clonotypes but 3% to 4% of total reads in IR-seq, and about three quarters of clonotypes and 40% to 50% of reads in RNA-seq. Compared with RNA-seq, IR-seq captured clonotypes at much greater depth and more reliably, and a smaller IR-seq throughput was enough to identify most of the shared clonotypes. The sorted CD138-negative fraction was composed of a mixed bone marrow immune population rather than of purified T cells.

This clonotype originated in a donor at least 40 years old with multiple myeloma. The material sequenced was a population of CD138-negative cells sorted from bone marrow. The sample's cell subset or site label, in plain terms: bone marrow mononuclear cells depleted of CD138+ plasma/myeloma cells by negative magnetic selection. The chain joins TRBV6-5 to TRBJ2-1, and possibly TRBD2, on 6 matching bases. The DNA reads TGTGCCAGCAGTTACAACGGGGGAAACAATGAGCAGTTCTTC. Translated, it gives CASSYNGGNNEQFF.